Listed below are T cell receptor beta chains from one sample, sequenced in a study of shared T cell receptors in the human thymus. This table comes from immunoSEQ multiplex PCR, and its TCRdb copy is limited to in-frame clones, with some not included. The sample has roughly 700,000 clones, approximately 88% seen once; the top ten hold 0.008% to 0.011%. This same sample was also part of a study on human thymus T cells.

The sequenced sample was thymocytes. The receptor set was obtained from a boy younger than two with a congenital heart defect. CDR3s leave out the opening cysteine and the closing phenylalanine or tryptophan.

>TRBV4-2
ASSQARGEKLF
>TRBV7-6
ASSLGGTGIDEQY
>TRBV5-6
ASSLYRLAGGLIPDTQY
>TRBV2
ASSPREGEQF
>TRBV12-5
ASGPVKGPGNTEAF
>TRBV25-1
ASSEFLAGVKSEQY
>TRBV29-1
SVGSGGRTSIPDTQY
>TRBV5-8
ASSSRYDSRYGYT
>TRBV18
ASSPGRSTDTQY
>TRBV7-2
ASSLEVRANYGYT
>TRBV7-9
ASSLVPRAGGPLTDTQY
>TRBV27
ASSLWSGETQY
>TRBV19
ASSKTSGRGLAKNIQY
>TRBV7-2
ASTRWGPNEKLF
>TRBV4-1
ASSRGRGCGELF
>TRBV6-4
ASSRKREGREQF
>TRBV10-3
AISRADTQY
>TRBV5-4
ASSFLGRTGELF
>TRBV6-1
ASSERGVGYT
>TRBV4-3
ASSQGLAGWDGNTIY
>TRBV5-4
ASSLRGTEAF
>TRBV4-1
ASSQEPRAFSYNEQF
>TRBV6-6
ASTHSRTSGNEQF
>TRBV5-4
ASSLEVAGRHEQF
>TRBV28
ASSLRNQPQH
>TRBV30
AWSPQLGTGANEKLF